The 26 T cell receptor beta chains reported below all come from one sample, sequenced in a study of blood T cell repertoires in COVID-19 (dated by TCRdb to between 2020 and 2021). To prepare the library, the immunoSEQ multiplex PCR assay was applied. Held by TCRdb, this immuneACCESS table contains in-frame sequences only and omits some clones. Under half of the omission traces to an unresolved V gene where checked; the cause of the rest is unknown. The sample table lists about 160,000 clones, about 88% of them with a count of one. The ten largest clones capture around 8% of the sample. The sequencing sample was made of peripheral blood. The receptors here all came from a woman aged 55 to 70 with COVID-19, enrolled during active disease.

The chain links TRBV5-6 to TRBJ1-2; 8 bases are shared with TRBD1. Germline V lookup: CDR1 SGHDT, CDR2 YYEEEE. V gave up 3 bases and J gave up 8 bases; unmatched junction bases: 0. The length of the CDR3 is 11 residues. The CDR3 reads CASSSGGGYTF. CDR3 DNA sequence: TGTGCCAGCAGCTCAGGGGGCGGCTACACCTTC.

The rearrangement links TRBV6-5 to TRBJ1-2; no definite D call. The V gene's germline CDR1 is MNHEY and CDR2 SVGAGI. Trimming stripped 11 bases from V and 8 bases from J, with 18 bases between. The CDR3 has 12 residues. DNA of the CDR3: TGTGCCTCCAGCCGTCCGGGAAACGGCTACACCTTC. Residues: CASSRPGNGYTF.

As concerns this clone: Within the sample, other DNA sequences also encode this same CDR3. J is TRBJ1-1 and V is TRBV3-1 (or the pseudogene TRBV3-2); 8 bases agree with TRBD1. The junction had 5 bases not matched to a gene; V was cut back by 6 bases and J by 2 bases. Germline CDR1 is LGHDT and CDR2 is YNNKEL (reference sequence). The CDR3 has 14 residues. CDR3 sequence: CASSLQGGNTEAFF. The CDR3 DNA is TGTGCCAGCAGTTTACAGGGGGGCAACACTGAAGCTTTCTTT.

The CDR3 sequence: CASKFQHSGANVLTF. The CDR3 bases are TGTGCCAGTAAGTTTCAACACTCTGGGGCCAACGTCCTGACTTTC. This chain connects TRBV19 to TRBJ2-6; D remains unclear. This CDR3 has 15 residues. Germline V gene data show CDR1 as LNHDA and CDR2 as SQIVND (reference sequence). V was trimmed by 7 bases and J by 0 bases, leaving 10 bases between them.

V is TRBV29-1 and J is TRBJ1-5; TRBD1 matches 7 bases. Germline CDR1 is SQVTM and CDR2 is ANQGSEA. CDR3 length: 12 residues. The V and J ends lost 5 bases and 7 bases, in that order; junction bases with no gene match: 5. CDR3 region: CSVRTGDQPQHF. CDR3 bases: TGCAGCGTTAGGACAGGCGACCAGCCCCAGCATTTT.

The rearrangement joins TRBV5-4 to TRBJ2-5; D is uncertain. CDR3 length equals 13 residues. Trimming took 0 bases from V and 1 from J, leaving 4 bases between them. Germline-derived CDR1 and CDR2 are SGHNT and YYREEE (reference sequence). CDR3 coding DNA: TGTGCCAGCAGCTTGGGTATCCAAGAGACCCAGTACTTC. Amino acids: CASSLGIQETQYF.

This clone was counted a few times. The chain combines TRBV6-5 with TRBJ1-5, with no clear D. Trimming left V 0 bases short and J 2 bases short, with 5 bases between. The CDR3 consists of 14 residues. The germline CDR1 and CDR2 sequences are MNHEY and SVGAGI. Here the CDR3 reads CASSYSFGNQPQHF. CDR3 coding DNA: TGTGCCAGCAGTTACTCCTTTGGCAATCAGCCCCAGCATTTT.

The table lists this clone with a few counts. The rearrangement uses TRBV4-1 and TRBJ1-5, with TRBD1 identical over 9 bases. This CDR3 has 16 amino acids. The V gene end was trimmed by 0 bases and the J gene end by 7 bases; junction bases not matched to a gene: 7. Germline CDR1 and CDR2: MGHRA and YSYEKL. The CDR3 spells CASSQDGTGRSQPQHF. CDR3 nucleotides: TGCGCCAGCAGCCAAGATGGGACAGGGCGGTCACAGCCCCAGCATTTT.

This chain connects TRBV11-2 to TRBJ1-3; D is uncertain. V was trimmed by 0 bases and J by 1 base, leaving 7 bases between them. Germline V lookup: CDR1 SGHAT, CDR2 FQNNGV. The CDR3 runs 15 residues. CDR3 sequence reads: CASSLDPGSGNTIYF. Here the CDR3 DNA reads TGTGCCAGCAGCTTAGATCCGGGTTCTGGAAACACCATATATTTT.

The chain joins TRBV2 to TRBJ2-1, with 10 bases aligning to TRBD2. The CDR3 extends over 14 amino acids. CDR1 and CDR2 from the germline V gene are SNHLY and FYNNEI. V lost 6 bases and J lost 7; bases outside the gene matches: 6. CDR3 DNA: TGTGCCAGCAGCGAGCGGGGGGGGAGGAATGAGCAGTTCTTC. This translates into CASSERGGRNEQFF.

The chain employs TRBV2 and TRBJ2-5; 8 nucleotides line up with TRBD1. CDR1 SNHLY and CDR2 FYNNEI come from the germline V gene. Trimming at V came to 5 bases and at J to 0 bases, leaving 2 bases not matched to a gene. This CDR3 has 14 amino acids. CDR3 sequence (DNA): TGTGCCAGCAGTTGGGACAGGAACCAAGAGACCCAGTACTTC. Amino acid sequence: CASSWDRNQETQYF.

This clone occurred once. The chain couples TRBV7-9 to TRBJ1-1, with 7 nucleotides matching TRBD1. Germline V gene sequence: CDR1 SEHNR, CDR2 FQNEAQ (reference sequence). The CDR3 runs to 14 residues. V shed 1 base and J 5 bases; nucleotides not matched to a gene: 4. The CDR3 DNA reads as TGTGCCAGCAGCTTAGGAAGGGGGCGTACTGAAGCTTTCTTT. As protein: CASSLGRGRTEAFF.

This clone came up a few times. The chain uses TRBV24-1 and TRBJ2-6; perhaps TRBD2 as D (5 bases). From germline, CDR1 is KGHDR and CDR2 SFDVKD. The CDR3 has 15 residues. Deletions cut 5 bases from V and 0 bases from J, with 7 bases between. The CDR3 loop is CATSGRTSGANVLTF. CDR3 in DNA: TGTGCCACCAGTGGGAGGACCTCTGGGGCCAACGTCCTGACTTTC.

This clone has only a few counts. The J gene is TRBJ1-5, the V gene TRBV7-3, with TRBD1 matching over 9 bases. V shed 2 bases, J shed 4 bases, and the junction held 3 bases outside the gene matches. The CDR3 extends over 15 amino acids. From germline, CDR1 is SGHTA and CDR2 FQGTGA. DNA of the CDR3: TGTGCCAGCAGCTTAGACGGACAGGGGAATCAGCCCCAGCATTTT. This codes for CASSLDGQGNQPQHF.

The chain recombines TRBV10-3 with TRBJ1-5; 10 bases are a match to TRBD1. V trimming: 6 bases; J trimming: 3 bases; junction bases outside the gene matches: 2. This CDR3 has 14 residues. From germline, CDR1 is ENHRY and CDR2 SYGVKD. CDR3 in DNA: TGTGCCATCAGGGGGACAGGGGACAATCAGCCCCAGCATTTT. It is translated as CAIRGTGDNQPQHF.

V and J are TRBV4-2 and TRBJ1-2; TRBD1 might be the D (5 bases). V shed 0 bases and J shed 7 bases, with 15 bases lying between them. Germline V gene sequence: CDR1 LGHNA, CDR2 YNFKEQ. This CDR3 has 15 residues. CDR3 in amino acids: CASSQEGLGLSGYTF. In nucleotides, the CDR3 is TGTGCCAGCAGCCAAGAGGGGTTGGGGCTCTCTGGCTACACCTTC.

This clone was observed once. The rearrangement uses TRBV10-2 and TRBJ1-3, with 9 bases fitting TRBD1. The CDR3 contains 15 residues. Germline CDR1 and CDR2: WSHSY and SAAADI. With V trimmed by 7 bases and J by 2 bases, 6 bases remained unmatched. The CDR3 reads CASTRTGEAGNTIYF. The CDR3 DNA follows: TGCGCCAGCACCCGGACAGGGGAAGCTGGAAACACCATATATTTT.

The V call is TRBV5-8, the J call TRBJ2-3, with 7 bases lining up with TRBD2. With 0 bases clipped from V and 0 bases from J, the junction kept 7 bases outside the gene matches. This CDR3 has 17 residues. Germline values: CDR1 SGHTS, CDR2 YDEGEE. The CDR3 here is CASSLAGGSASTDTQYF. DNA of the CDR3: TGTGCCAGCAGCTTGGCTGGCGGGAGCGCCAGCACAGATACGCAGTATTTT.

V and J are TRBV19 and TRBJ1-1; TRBD1 might be the D (6 bases). This CDR3 comprises 16 residues. The V and J ends lost 1 base and 4 bases respectively, with 16 bases between them. Germline assignment: CDR1 LNHDA and CDR2 SQIVND (reference sequence). The CDR3 region is CASSIAQGIGGTEAFF. The CDR3 DNA is TGTGCCAGTAGTATAGCACAGGGAATCGGTGGCACTGAAGCTTTCTTT.

This clone was picked up one time. The chain carries TRBV24-1 and TRBJ1-5; 9 bases line up with TRBD1. The germline V gene has CDR1 KGHDR and CDR2 SFDVKD. CDR3 size: 18 residues. With 5 bases clipped from V and 0 bases from J, the junction kept 10 bases outside the gene matches. The chain's CDR3 is CATSGTTGGLYSNQPQHF. The CDR3 DNA follows: TGTGCCACCAGTGGAACGACAGGGGGTCTATATAGCAATCAGCCCCAGCATTTT.

This chain uses TRBV19 with TRBJ1-2; 9 nucleotides agree with TRBD1. Looked up from germline, CDR1 is LNHDA and CDR2 is SQIVND (reference sequence). This CDR3 has 13 residues. V shed 3 bases and J 7 bases; nucleotides not matched to a gene: 3. The CDR3 here is CASSIGQGTGYTF. CDR3 bases: TGTGCCAGTAGTATCGGACAGGGGACTGGCTACACCTTC.

The gene calls are TRBV6-6 and TRBJ2-3; 10 bases agree with TRBD1. J gave up 1 base and V 2 bases, and 0 bases lay outside the gene matches. Germline lookup yields CDR1 MNHNY and CDR2 SVGAGI (reference sequence). This CDR3 region has 15 residues. Here the CDR3 DNA reads TGTGCCAGCAGTTACGGGACAGGGGGCACAGATACGCAGTATTTT. Translating it yields CASSYGTGGTDTQYF.

This clone was seen a handful of times. This chain connects TRBV7-9 to TRBJ1-4; D remains unclear. The CDR3 extends over 15 amino acids. The V gene lost 3 bases and the J gene lost 0 bases, with 8 bases spanning the gap. The germline CDR1 and CDR2 sequences are SEHNR and FQNEAQ (reference sequence). The CDR3 region is CASSFWTATNEKLFF. CDR3 coding DNA: TGTGCCAGCAGCTTTTGGACTGCAACTAATGAAAAACTGTTTTTT. Full variable domain (rest looked up from reference TRBV7-9 and TRBJ1-4): DTGVSQNPRHKITKRGQNVTFRCDPISEHNRLYWYRQTLGQGPEFLTYFQNEAQLEKSRLLSDRFSAERPKGSFSTLEIQRTEQGDSAMYLCASSFWTATNEKLFFGSGTQLSVL.

This chain uses TRBV19 with TRBJ2-1; TRBD2 is a possible D gene (7 bases). V lost 8 bases, J lost 3 bases, and 14 bases lay in between. This CDR3 comprises 14 residues. CDR1 LNHDA and CDR2 SQIVND come from the germline V gene (reference sequence). The CDR3 is CASARGDYYNEQFF. DNA for the CDR3: TGTGCCAGTGCGAGGGGGGACTACTACAATGAGCAGTTCTTC.

The J gene is TRBJ1-1, the V gene TRBV6-5; a possible D gene is TRBD1 (6 bases). This CDR3 has 13 amino acids. V was pared by 9 bases and J by 3 bases, with 14 bases between. Germline lookup yields CDR1 MNHEY and CDR2 SVGAGI. This CDR3 reads CASGQREDTEAFF. The CDR3 coding sequence is TGTGCCAGTGGACAGCGGGAGGACACTGAAGCTTTCTTT.

The chain employs TRBV19 and TRBJ1-5; TRBD1 aligns across 7 bases. V shed 7 bases and J 4 bases; nucleotides not matched to a gene: 10. Germline CDR1 LNHDA, CDR2 SQIVND (reference sequence). This CDR3 contains 15 residues. CDR3 loop: CASIRGQAINQPQHF. Written as DNA, the CDR3 is TGTGCCAGTATAAGGGGGCAGGCGATAAATCAGCCCCAGCATTTT.